Presented here are 29 T cell receptor beta chains from one specimen sequenced in a study of somatic mutations in cytotoxic T cells in rheumatoid arthritis. TCRdb's table, derived via immunoSEQ multiplex PCR, lists solely in-frame clones and lacks some. The sample lists 20,000 to 25,000 clones; just over 85% were seen once. The sample was CD8+ T cells sorted from blood. These receptor sequences come from a woman aged 50 to 60 in good health.

This sequence joins TRBV7-8 and TRBJ2-5; the D is unclear. Trimming removed 4 bases from V and 2 bases from J, with 20 bases in between. The CDR3 is 17 amino acids. The germline gives CDR1 SGHVS, CDR2 FQNEAQ. The CDR3 spells CASSSSSLRLGQETQYF. In nucleotides, the CDR3 is TGTGCCAGCAGCTCGAGCTCCCTCCGGTTGGGGCAAGAGACCCAGTACTTC.

The chain employs TRBV5-5 and TRBJ2-7; unclear D gene. CDR3 length: 13 residues. The germline V gene has CDR1 SGHKS and CDR2 YYEKEE (reference sequence). With 4 bases removed from V and 2 bases from J, the gap between germline ends came to 10 bases. The CDR3 DNA is TGTGCCAGCAGCCCACCGGGTCCCTACGAGCAGTACTTC. Residues: CASSPPGPYEQYF.

The chain links TRBV28 to TRBJ1-2; D not resolved. CDR3 size: 12 residues. In germline, CDR1 is MDHEN, CDR2 SYDVKM. The V end was cut by 3 bases, the J end by 2 bases, with 4 bases between. Here the CDR3 DNA reads TGTGCCAGCAGTTTCAACAACTATGGCTACACCTTC. Translation gives CASSFNNYGYTF.

The V call is TRBV9, the J call TRBJ2-3, with 8 bases identical to TRBD2. This CDR3 contains 18 residues. CDR1 is SGDLS and CDR2 is YYNGEE in the germline V gene. V was clipped by 0 bases and J by 1 base; unmatched bases: 10. The CDR3 protein is CASSVATGRGGRTDTQYF. Here the CDR3 DNA reads TGTGCCAGCAGCGTAGCTACTGGACGGGGGGGCCGCACAGATACGCAGTATTTT.

This clone occurred once. The V gene is TRBV5-8, the J gene TRBJ1-5; D unclear. CDR1 is SGHTS, CDR2 YDEGEE, per germline. The CDR3 extends over 15 amino acids. V shed 4 bases and J shed 0 bases, with 11 bases lying between them. The CDR3 loop reads CASSQESYSNQPQHF. CDR3 nucleotide sequence: TGTGCCAGCAGCCAAGAGAGTTATAGCAATCAGCCCCAGCATTTT.

The chain has TRBV19 and TRBJ2-5; 8 nucleotides agree with TRBD1. CDR3 length equals 15 residues. V lost 2 bases to trimming and J lost 5 bases; unmatched junction nucleotides: 7. Germline loops: CDR1 LNHDA, CDR2 SQIVND (reference sequence). Written as DNA, the CDR3 is TGTGCCAGTAGTATAACGCCCAGGGGGCCCGAGACCCAGTACTTC. It is translated as CASSITPRGPETQYF.

The V and J genes are TRBV6-6 and TRBJ1-1; a weak D match, TRBD1 (6 bases). Trimming cost V 2 bases and J 1 base, with 14 bases left between them. The length of the CDR3 is 16 residues. CDR1 and CDR2 (germline): MNHNY, SVGAGI (reference sequence). The CDR3 sequence is CASSYAEWGANTEAFF. CDR3 nucleotides: TGTGCCAGCAGTTACGCCGAGTGGGGGGCGAACACTGAAGCTTTCTTT.

The chain links TRBV2 to TRBJ1-2; 7 bases fit TRBD1. Germline CDR1 and CDR2: SNHLY and FYNNEI. The CDR3 runs to 14 residues. The trim removed 6 bases at V and 5 bases at J, leaving 9 bases unmatched. CDR3 sequence reads: CASSSDRNPYGYTF. DNA for the CDR3: TGTGCCAGCAGCTCGGACAGGAATCCATATGGCTACACCTTC.

The chain uses TRBV11-2 and TRBJ1-4; D not certain. Germline V gives CDR1 SGHAT, CDR2 FQNNGV. CDR3 size: 17 residues. Trimming removed 1 base from V and 1 base from J, with 13 bases in between. The CDR3 region is CASSLVGFGITNEKLFF. In nucleotides, the CDR3 is TGTGCCAGCAGCTTAGTTGGGTTCGGGATAACTAATGAAAAACTGTTTTTT. Together with reference TRBV11-2 and TRBJ1-4, the CDR3 gives the full variable domain: EAGVAQSPRYKIIEKRQSVAFWCNPISGHATLYWYQQILGQGPKLLIQFQNNGVVDDSQLPKDRFSAERLKGVDSTLKIQPAKLEDSAVYLCASSLVGFGITNEKLFFGSGTQLSVL.

J is TRBJ2-7 and V is TRBV30, with D hard to call. Germline V gene data show CDR1 as GTSNPN and CDR2 as SVGIG (reference sequence). The CDR3 totals 10 residues. Trimming shortened V by 5 bases and J by 11 bases, and 13 bases separated the two germline ends. The CDR3 nucleotides are TGTGCCTGGGCCGGGCAGCACGAGTACGTC. Amino acids: CAWAGQHEYV.

V usage is TRBV19 and J usage is TRBJ1-3; the D gene is possibly TRBD1 (6 bases). This CDR3 contains 15 residues. The germline V gene encodes CDR1 LNHDA and CDR2 SQIVND (reference sequence). Trimming took off 6 bases at V and 7 bases at J, with 19 bases between the two ends. CDR3 sequence: CASRRSDRRWNTIYF. The CDR3 DNA sequence: TGTGCCAGTAGGCGGAGCGACAGGCGGTGGAACACCATATATTTT.

This clone has only a few counts. The V gene is TRBV4-1, the J gene TRBJ1-2; TRBD1 is a possible D gene (5 bases). V lost 0 bases to trimming and J lost 3 bases, with 11 bases between them. Germline lookup yields CDR1 MGHRA and CDR2 YSYEKL. The CDR3 sequence is 15 residues long. CDR3 DNA sequence: TGCGCCAGCAGCCAAGATCCCGGGGCGGACTATGGCTACACCTTC. Translation: CASSQDPGADYGYTF.

This clone was detected only once. The rearrangement links TRBV7-8 to TRBJ1-2; 10 nucleotides align to TRBD1. The junction had 15 bases not matched to a gene; V was cut back by 6 bases and J by 14 bases. Per the germline V gene, CDR1 is SGHVS and CDR2 is FQNEAQ. The CDR3 has 14 amino acids. CDR3 sequence: CASSRTGGDYGGTF. DNA for the CDR3: TGTGCCAGCAGTCGGACAGGGGGAGACTATGGAGGGACCTTC.

The genes are TRBV7-6 and TRBJ1-4; possibly TRBD1 for D (6 bases). CDR1 is SGHVS, CDR2 FNYEAQ, per germline. The CDR3 consists of 15 residues. The V and J ends lost 4 bases and 7 bases respectively, with 16 bases between them. CDR3 coding DNA: TGTGCCAGCAGCTCCGCGGGGGCCGCGGGTGAAAAACTGTTTTTT. Protein: CASSSAGAAGEKLFF.

The chain combines TRBV4-1 with TRBJ2-2; no clear D gene. CDR1 MGHRA and CDR2 YSYEKL come from the germline V gene. V lost 6 bases and J lost 0, with 8 bases in between. CDR3 size: 14 residues. The CDR3 sequence: CASSAAANTGELFF. In nucleotides, the CDR3 is TGCGCCAGCAGTGCGGCAGCGAACACCGGGGAGCTGTTTTTT.

CDR3 loop: CASSLEMESPEAFF. The CDR3 DNA reads TGTGCCAGCAGCTTAGAGATGGAGTCCCCTGAAGCTTTCTTT. The chain is built from TRBV11-2 and TRBJ1-1; D not certain. The ends were cut back, 0 bases at V and 6 bases at J, with 11 bases in the middle. There are 14 residues in the CDR3. Germline loops: CDR1 SGHAT, CDR2 FQNNGV.

This sequence joins TRBV15 and TRBJ1-1; possibly TRBD1 for D (6 bases). The CDR3 runs 15 residues. V was trimmed by 0 bases and J by 1 base, leaving 9 bases between them. The germline CDR1 and CDR2 sequences are LNHNV and YYDKDF (reference sequence). The CDR3 loop reads CATSRDRGANTEAFF. CDR3 nucleotides: TGTGCCACCAGCAGAGATAGGGGGGCGAACACTGAAGCTTTCTTT.

This rearrangement joins TRBV29-1 to TRBJ2-1; D is undetermined. The CDR3 length is 17 residues. Germline loops: CDR1 SQVTM, CDR2 ANQGSEA. V was shortened by 2 bases and J by 8 bases, with 25 bases between the two germline ends. CDR3 sequence: CSVERPAPELEGHEQFF. The CDR3 region has the DNA TGCAGCGTTGAAAGACCGGCACCCGAACTCGAAGGCCATGAGCAGTTCTTC.

The J gene is TRBJ2-3, the V gene TRBV6-6; D uncertain. The germline CDR1 and CDR2 sequences are MNHNY and SVGAGI (reference sequence). CDR3 size: 13 residues. Trimming stripped 5 bases from V and 1 base from J, with 7 bases between. CDR3 amino acids: CASSHPGTDTQYF. The CDR3 DNA is TGTGCCAGCAGTCACCCGGGCACAGATACGCAGTATTTT.

The chain joins TRBV13 to TRBJ1-2, with 8 bases lining up with TRBD1. CDR1 is PRHDT, CDR2 FYEKMQ, per germline (reference sequence). The CDR3 contains 15 residues. Trimming removed 2 bases from V and 7 bases from J; junction bases left unmatched: 9. CDR3 protein: CASSLRAGGGLGYTF. As DNA, the CDR3 is TGTGCCAGCAGCTTAAGGGCAGGGGGCGGTCTTGGCTACACCTTC.

The chain links TRBV7-2 to TRBJ1-2, with D tentatively TRBD1 (5 bases). CDR1 SGHTA and CDR2 FQGNSA come from the germline V gene. Trimming cost V 5 bases and J 6 bases, with 22 bases left between them. The CDR3 has 16 amino acids. The DNA for the CDR3 is TGTGCCAGCAGCGCAATAGGGGACCCGGGCCCACATGGCTACACCTTC. It translates to CASSAIGDPGPHGYTF.

CDR3 DNA: TGTGCCAGTAGTGGGGACAGTTGGTACACTGAAGCTTTCTTT. It is translated as CASSGDSWYTEAFF. This chain links TRBV19 with TRBJ1-1; 7 bases match TRBD1. Germline CDR1 reads LNHDA; CDR2 reads SQIVND (reference sequence). This CDR3 is 14 amino acids long. V trimming: 5 bases; J trimming: 3 bases; junction bases outside the gene matches: 6.

This chain joins TRBV27 and TRBJ1-3, with D maybe TRBD1 (6 bases). Trimming took off 8 bases at V and 0 bases at J, with 14 bases between the two ends. In germline, CDR1 is MNHEY, CDR2 SMNVEV (reference sequence). CDR3 size: 15 residues. CDR3 DNA: TGTGCCAGCGCGCCTGGACAGCCCTCTGGAAACACCATATATTTT. It specifies CASAPGQPSGNTIYF.

This chain joins TRBV7-4 and TRBJ2-7; TRBD2 agrees at 8 bases. The ends lost 2 bases at V and 2 bases at J; junction bases unmatched: 8. The CDR3 has 16 amino acids. CDR1 and CDR2 (germline): SGHVT, SQSDAQ. The CDR3 DNA sequence: TGTGCCAGCAGCTTAACTCGCGGGGGGTCGCCCTACGAGCAGTACGTC. Translating it yields CASSLTRGGSPYEQYV.

The V call is TRBV13, the J call TRBJ2-4; TRBD1 aligns across 8 bases. Per the germline V gene, CDR1 is PRHDT and CDR2 is FYEKMQ (reference sequence). V lost 3 bases and J lost 8; bases outside the gene matches: 6. This CDR3 is built from 14 residues. CDR3 in DNA: TGTGCCAGCAGCTTTCGACAGGGGAGAGACATTCAGTACTTC. Translation: CASSFRQGRDIQYF.

This clone has just one count. The chain combines TRBV4-3 with TRBJ2-7, with 8 bases lining up with TRBD1. V shed 1 base, J shed 3 bases, and the junction held 5 bases outside the gene matches. This CDR3 has 15 residues. The V gene's germline CDR1 is LGHNA and CDR2 YSLEER. The CDR3 loop is CASSQGWTGLYEQYF. The CDR3 DNA sequence: TGCGCCAGCAGCCAAGGTTGGACAGGGCTCTACGAGCAGTACTTC.

The genes are TRBV4-3 and TRBJ1-1; 11 bases match TRBD1. The CDR3 has 16 residues. Germline CDR1 and CDR2: LGHNA and YSLEER. J was trimmed by 5 bases and V by 1 base; bases with no gene match: 6. The CDR3 spells CASSQVPGQGGTEAFF. CDR3 sequence (DNA): TGCGCCAGCAGCCAAGTACCGGGACAGGGGGGTACTGAAGCTTTCTTT.

The CDR3 sequence: CASTDGQGAYTEAFF. CDR3 sequence (DNA): TGTGCCAGCACCGATGGACAGGGGGCTTACACTGAAGCTTTCTTT. The chain employs TRBV7-6 and TRBJ1-1; 11 bases fit TRBD1. CDR3 length: 15 residues. V was pared by 7 bases and J by 3 bases, with 7 bases of the junction left unmatched. Germline values: CDR1 SGHVS, CDR2 FNYEAQ.

V and J are TRBV15 and TRBJ1-2; TRBD1 matches at 11 bases. The CDR3 extends over 14 amino acids. Losses at the gene ends were 0 bases for V and 7 bases for J; bases not matched to a gene: 1. CDR1 and CDR2 from the germline V gene are LNHNV and YYDKDF (reference sequence). The CDR3 here is CATSREDRGLGYTF. As DNA, the CDR3 is TGTGCCACCAGCAGAGAGGACAGGGGGCTTGGCTACACCTTC.